This T cell receptor beta chain was identified in a study of spatial heterogeneity in lung cancer. The sample's time point: sample taken at primary tumor resection. Germline loops: CDR1 MDHEN, CDR2 SYDVKM. The CDR3 totals 18 residues. With 5 bases clipped from V and 4 bases from J, the junction kept 18 bases outside the gene matches. This clonotype is categorized as hyperexpanded. Its antigen is not known. Because the library targeted alpha chains, this beta chain is an off-target read whose size means little. General observations from the study: Within tumors, counts of expanded alpha and beta TCRs tracked tumor mutation counts.

Every TCR cDNA molecule bore its own unique molecular identifier. TCRdb used MiXCR to reprocess the 5' RACE reads, holding one entry per CDR3 protein. Of about 13,000 distinct CDR3 sequences listed, roughly 5.6% were seen once; the top ten hold less than 25%. V is TRBV28 and J is TRBJ2-7; the match to TRBD1 covers 9 bases. The sample in question was lung tumor tissue, obtained at surgery. This sequence originates from a male donor with early-stage non-small cell lung cancer. DNA for the CDR3: TGTGCCAGCAGTCCAAACCGGGACAGGGCTCCCCGATCTTACGAGCAGTACTTC. Amino acids: CASSPNRDRAPRSYEQYF. Full variable domain (outside the CDR3, taken from reference TRBV28 and TRBJ2-7): DVKVTQSSRYLVKRTGEKVFLECVQDMDHENMFWYRQDPGLGLRLIYFSYDVKMKEKGDIPEGYSVSREKKERFSLILESASTNQTSMYLCASSPNRDRAPRSYEQYFGPGTRLTVT.